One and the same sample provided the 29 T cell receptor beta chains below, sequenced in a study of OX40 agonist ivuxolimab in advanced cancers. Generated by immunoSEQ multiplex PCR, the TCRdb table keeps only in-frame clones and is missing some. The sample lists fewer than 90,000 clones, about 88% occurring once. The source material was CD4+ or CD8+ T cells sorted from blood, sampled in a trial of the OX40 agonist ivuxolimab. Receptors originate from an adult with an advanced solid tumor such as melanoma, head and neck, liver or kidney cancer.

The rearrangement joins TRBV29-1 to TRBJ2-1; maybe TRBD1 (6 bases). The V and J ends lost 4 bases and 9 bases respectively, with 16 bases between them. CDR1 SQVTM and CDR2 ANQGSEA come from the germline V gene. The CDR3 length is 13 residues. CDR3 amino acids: CSVAAQGPGEQFF. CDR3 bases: TGCAGCGTTGCCGCCCAGGGGCCCGGTGAGCAGTTCTTC.

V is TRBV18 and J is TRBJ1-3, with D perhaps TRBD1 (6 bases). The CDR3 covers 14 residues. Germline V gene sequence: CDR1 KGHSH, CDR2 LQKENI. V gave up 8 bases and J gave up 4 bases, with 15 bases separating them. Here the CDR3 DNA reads TGTGCCAGCGCTCGAGGGGGGGCCGGAAACACCATATATTTT. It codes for CASARGGAGNTIYF.

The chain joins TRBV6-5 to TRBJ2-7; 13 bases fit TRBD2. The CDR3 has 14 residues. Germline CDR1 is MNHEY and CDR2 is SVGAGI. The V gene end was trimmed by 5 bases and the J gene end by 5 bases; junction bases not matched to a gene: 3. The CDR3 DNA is TGTGCCAGCAGTCCACTAGCGGGGGGGAACGAGCAGTACTTC. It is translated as CASSPLAGGNEQYF.

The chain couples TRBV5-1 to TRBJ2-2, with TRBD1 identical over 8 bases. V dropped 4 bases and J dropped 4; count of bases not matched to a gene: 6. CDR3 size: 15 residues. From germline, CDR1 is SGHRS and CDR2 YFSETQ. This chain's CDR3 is CASSATGVVTGELFF. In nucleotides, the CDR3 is TGCGCCAGCAGCGCGACAGGGGTTGTCACCGGGGAGCTGTTTTTT.

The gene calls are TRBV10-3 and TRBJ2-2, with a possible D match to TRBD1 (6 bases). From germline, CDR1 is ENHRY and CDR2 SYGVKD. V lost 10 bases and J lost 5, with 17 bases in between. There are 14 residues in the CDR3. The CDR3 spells CATYEGQSTGELFF. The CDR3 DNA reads TGTGCCACCTACGAAGGACAGTCGACCGGGGAGCTGTTTTTT.

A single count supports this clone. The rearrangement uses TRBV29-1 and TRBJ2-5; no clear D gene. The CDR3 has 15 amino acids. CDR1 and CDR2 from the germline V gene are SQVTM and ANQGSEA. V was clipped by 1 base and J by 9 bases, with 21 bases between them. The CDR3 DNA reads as TGCAGCGTTGAAGGTACGCCCCAGCAAGAGTCAGCCCAGTACTTC. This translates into CSVEGTPQQESAQYF. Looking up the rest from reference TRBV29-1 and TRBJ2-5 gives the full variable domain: SAVISQKPSRDICQRGTSLTIQCQVDSQVTMMFWYRQQPGQSLTLIATANQGSEATYESGFVIDKFPISRPNLTFSTLTVSNMSPEDSSIYLCSVEGTPQQESAQYFGPGTRLLVL.

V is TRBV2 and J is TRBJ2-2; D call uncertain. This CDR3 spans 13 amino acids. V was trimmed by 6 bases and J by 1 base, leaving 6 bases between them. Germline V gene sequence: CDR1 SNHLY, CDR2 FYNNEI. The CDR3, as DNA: TGTGCCAGCAGCCCGGAGAACACCGGGGAGCTGTTTTTT. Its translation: CASSPENTGELFF.

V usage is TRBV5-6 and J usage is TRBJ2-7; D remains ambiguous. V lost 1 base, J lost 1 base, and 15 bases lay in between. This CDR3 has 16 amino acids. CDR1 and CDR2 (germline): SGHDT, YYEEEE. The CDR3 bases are TGTGCCAGCAGCTTGTTCTTGGGTCTGGAGTCCTACGAGCAGTACTTC. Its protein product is CASSLFLGLESYEQYF.

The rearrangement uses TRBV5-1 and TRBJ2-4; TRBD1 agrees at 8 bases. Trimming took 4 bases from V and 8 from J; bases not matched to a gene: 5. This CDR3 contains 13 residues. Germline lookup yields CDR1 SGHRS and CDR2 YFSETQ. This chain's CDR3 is CASSTTGEYIQYF. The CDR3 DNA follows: TGCGCCAGCAGCACGACAGGGGAGTACATTCAGTACTTC.

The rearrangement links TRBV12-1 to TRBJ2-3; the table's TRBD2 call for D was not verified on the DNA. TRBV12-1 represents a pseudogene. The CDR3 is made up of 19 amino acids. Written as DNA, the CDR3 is TGTGCCAGCAGCTTCGTACCGGGACTAGCGGGAGAGGGCACAGATACGCAGTATTTT. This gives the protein CASSFVPGLAGEGTDTQYF.

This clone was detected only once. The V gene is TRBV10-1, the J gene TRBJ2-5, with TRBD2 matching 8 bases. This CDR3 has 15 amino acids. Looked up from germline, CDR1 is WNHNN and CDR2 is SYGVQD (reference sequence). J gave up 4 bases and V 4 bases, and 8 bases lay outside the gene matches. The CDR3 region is CASSAGESGRETQYF. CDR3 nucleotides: TGCGCCAGCAGTGCCGGCGAAAGCGGGAGAGAGACCCAGTACTTC.

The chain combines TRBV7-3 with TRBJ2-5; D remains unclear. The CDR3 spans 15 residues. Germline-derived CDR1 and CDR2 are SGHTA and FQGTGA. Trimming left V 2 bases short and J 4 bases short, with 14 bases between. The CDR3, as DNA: TGTGCCAGCAGCTTAGGTCGAACTGTGGGAGAGACCCAGTACTTC. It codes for CASSLGRTVGETQYF.

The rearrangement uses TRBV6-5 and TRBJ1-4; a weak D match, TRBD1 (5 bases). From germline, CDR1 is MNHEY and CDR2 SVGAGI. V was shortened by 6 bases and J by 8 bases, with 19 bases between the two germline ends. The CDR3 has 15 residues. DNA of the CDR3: TGTGCCAGCAGCCCCTGGGACGCCGGGGGGGAAAAACTGTTTTTT. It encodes CASSPWDAGGEKLFF.

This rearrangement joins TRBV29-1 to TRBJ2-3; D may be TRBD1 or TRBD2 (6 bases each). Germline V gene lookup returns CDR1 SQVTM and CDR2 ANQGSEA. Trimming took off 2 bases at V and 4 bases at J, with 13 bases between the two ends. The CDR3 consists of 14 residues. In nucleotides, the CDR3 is TGCAGCGTTGAAAGGGGGGAGGAATCAGATACGCAGTATTTT. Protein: CSVERGEESDTQYF.

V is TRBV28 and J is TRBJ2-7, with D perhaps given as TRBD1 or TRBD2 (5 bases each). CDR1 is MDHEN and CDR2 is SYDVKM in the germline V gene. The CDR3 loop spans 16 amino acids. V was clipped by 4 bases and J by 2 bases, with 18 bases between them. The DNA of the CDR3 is TGTGCCAGCAGTTGGGACCGGCAATCATTGGCCTACGAGCAGTACTTC. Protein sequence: CASSWDRQSLAYEQYF.

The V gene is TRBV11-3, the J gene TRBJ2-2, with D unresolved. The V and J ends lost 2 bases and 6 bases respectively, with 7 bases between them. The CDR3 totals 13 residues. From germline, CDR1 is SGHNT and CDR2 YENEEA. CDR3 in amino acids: CASSLLPSGELFF. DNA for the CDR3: TGTGCCAGCAGCTTATTGCCGTCCGGGGAGCTGTTTTTT.

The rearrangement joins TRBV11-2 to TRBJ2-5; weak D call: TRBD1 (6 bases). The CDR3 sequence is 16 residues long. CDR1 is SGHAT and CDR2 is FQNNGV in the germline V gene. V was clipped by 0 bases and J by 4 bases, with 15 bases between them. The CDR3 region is CASSLEGVAGVETQYF. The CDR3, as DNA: TGTGCCAGCAGCTTAGAAGGGGTGGCAGGGGTAGAGACCCAGTACTTC. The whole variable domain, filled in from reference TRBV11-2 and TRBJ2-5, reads EAGVAQSPRYKIIEKRQSVAFWCNPISGHATLYWYQQILGQGPKLLIQFQNNGVVDDSQLPKDRFSAERLKGVDSTLKIQPAKLEDSAVYLCASSLEGVAGVETQYFGPGTRLLVL.

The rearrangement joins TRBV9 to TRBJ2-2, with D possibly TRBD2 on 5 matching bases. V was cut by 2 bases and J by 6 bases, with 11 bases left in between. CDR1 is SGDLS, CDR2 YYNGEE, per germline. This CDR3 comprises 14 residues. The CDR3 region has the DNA TGTGCCAGCAGCGTCACTAGTATAGCCGGGGAGCTGTTTTTT. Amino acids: CASSVTSIAGELFF. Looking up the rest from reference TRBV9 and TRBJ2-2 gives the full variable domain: DSGVTQTPKHLITATGQRVTLRCSPRSGDLSVYWYQQSLDQGLQFLIQYYNGEERAKGNILERFSAQQFPDLHSELNLSSLELGDSALYFCASSVTSIAGELFFGEGSRLTVL.

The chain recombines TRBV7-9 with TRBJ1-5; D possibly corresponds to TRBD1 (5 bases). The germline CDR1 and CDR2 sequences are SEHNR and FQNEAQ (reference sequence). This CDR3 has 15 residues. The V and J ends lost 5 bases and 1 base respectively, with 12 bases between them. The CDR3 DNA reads TGTGCCAGCAGCCCCGGGACGAAGAGCAATCAGCCCCAGCATTTT. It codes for CASSPGTKSNQPQHF.

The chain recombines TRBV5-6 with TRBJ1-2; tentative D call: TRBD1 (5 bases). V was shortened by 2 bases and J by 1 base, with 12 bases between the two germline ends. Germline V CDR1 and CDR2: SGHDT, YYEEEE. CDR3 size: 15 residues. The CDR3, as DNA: TGTGCCAGCAGCTTCCCTGGGGGGGGTAACTATGGCTACACCTTC. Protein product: CASSFPGGGNYGYTF.

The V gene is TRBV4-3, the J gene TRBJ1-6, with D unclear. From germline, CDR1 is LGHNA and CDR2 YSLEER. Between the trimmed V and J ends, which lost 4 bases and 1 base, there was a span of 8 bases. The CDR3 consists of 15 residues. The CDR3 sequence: CASSLGRSYNSPLHF. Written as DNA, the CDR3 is TGCGCCAGCAGCCTTGGGAGATCCTATAATTCACCCCTCCACTTT.

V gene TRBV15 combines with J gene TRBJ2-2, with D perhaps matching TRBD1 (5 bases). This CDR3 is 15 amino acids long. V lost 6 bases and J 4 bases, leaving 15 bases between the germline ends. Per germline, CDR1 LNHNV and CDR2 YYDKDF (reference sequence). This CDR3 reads CATSRRRGPTGELFF. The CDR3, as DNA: TGTGCCACCAGTCGTCGAAGGGGCCCCACCGGGGAGCTGTTTTTT.

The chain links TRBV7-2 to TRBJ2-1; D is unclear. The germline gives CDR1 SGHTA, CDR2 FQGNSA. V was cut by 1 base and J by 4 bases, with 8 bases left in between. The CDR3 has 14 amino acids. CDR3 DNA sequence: TGTGCCAGCAGCTTAGAAAGCTATTACAATGAGCAGTTCTTC. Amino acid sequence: CASSLESYYNEQFF.

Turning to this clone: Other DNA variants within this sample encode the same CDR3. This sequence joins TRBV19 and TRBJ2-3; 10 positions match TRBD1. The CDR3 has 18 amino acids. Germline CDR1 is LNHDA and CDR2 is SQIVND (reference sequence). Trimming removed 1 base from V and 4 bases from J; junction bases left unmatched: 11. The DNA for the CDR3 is TGTGCCAGTAGTATAGGGACCTTACCAGGACAGGGGGCAGATACGCAGTATTTT. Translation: CASSIGTLPGQGADTQYF.

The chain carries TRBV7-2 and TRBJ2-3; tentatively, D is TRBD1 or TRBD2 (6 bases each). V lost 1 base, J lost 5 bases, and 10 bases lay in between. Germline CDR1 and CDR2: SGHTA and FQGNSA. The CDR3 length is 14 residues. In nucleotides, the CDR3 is TGTGCCAGCAGCTTAGGGGGGGCGGGAGATACGCAGTATTTT. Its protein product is CASSLGGAGDTQYF.

The CDR3 is CASSLARRTNTEAFF. The CDR3 bases are TGTGCCAGCAGCTTAGCTCGCCGAACGAACACTGAAGCTTTCTTT. J is TRBJ1-1 and V is TRBV7-9, with D uncertain. Germline V gene sequence: CDR1 SEHNR, CDR2 FQNEAQ (reference sequence). The V end was cut by 0 bases, the J end by 1 base, with 9 bases between. This CDR3 is built from 15 residues.

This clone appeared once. The CDR3 DNA sequence: TGCGCCAGCTTTCGGGAACCGAGCTCCTACGAGCAGTACTTC. It translates to CASFREPSSYEQYF. The chain recombines TRBV5-1 with TRBJ2-7, with D maybe TRBD2 (5 bases). CDR3 length: 14 residues. V was trimmed by 7 bases and J by 0 bases, leaving 14 bases between them. Germline V gene sequence: CDR1 SGHRS, CDR2 YFSETQ.

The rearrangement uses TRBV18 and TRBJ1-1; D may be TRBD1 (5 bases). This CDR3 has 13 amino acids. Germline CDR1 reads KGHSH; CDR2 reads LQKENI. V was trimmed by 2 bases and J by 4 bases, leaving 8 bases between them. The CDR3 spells CASSPGGTTEAFF. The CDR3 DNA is TGTGCCAGCTCACCAGGGGGGACCACTGAAGCTTTCTTT.

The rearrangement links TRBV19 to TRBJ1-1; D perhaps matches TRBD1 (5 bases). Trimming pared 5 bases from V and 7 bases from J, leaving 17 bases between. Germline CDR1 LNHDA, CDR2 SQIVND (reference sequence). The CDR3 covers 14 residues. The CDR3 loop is CASSSRDRRYEAFF. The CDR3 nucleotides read TGTGCCAGTAGTTCCCGGGACCGCCGATATGAAGCTTTCTTT.